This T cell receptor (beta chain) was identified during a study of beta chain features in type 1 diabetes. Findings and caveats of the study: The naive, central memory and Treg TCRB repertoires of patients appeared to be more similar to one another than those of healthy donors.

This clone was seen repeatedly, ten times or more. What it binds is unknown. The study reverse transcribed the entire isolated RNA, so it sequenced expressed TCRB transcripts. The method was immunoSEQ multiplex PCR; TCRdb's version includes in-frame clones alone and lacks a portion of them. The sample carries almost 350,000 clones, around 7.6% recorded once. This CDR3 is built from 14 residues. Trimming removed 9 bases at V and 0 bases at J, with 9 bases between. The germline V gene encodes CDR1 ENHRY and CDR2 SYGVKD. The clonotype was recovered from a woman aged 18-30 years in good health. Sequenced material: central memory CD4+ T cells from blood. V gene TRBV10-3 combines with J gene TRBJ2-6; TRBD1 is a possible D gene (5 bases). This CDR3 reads CAIEDSSGANVLTF. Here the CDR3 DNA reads TGTGCCATTGAAGACAGCTCTGGGGCCAACGTCCTGACTTTC.